The 16 T cell receptor beta chains reported below all come from one sample, sequenced in a study of graft-versus-host responses after intestinal transplantation. For these receptors, no antigen is known. Profiling relied on immunoSEQ multiplex PCR, and the TCRdb table lists in-frame clones only, not all of them. The sample records around 130,000 clones, roughly nine tenths being singletons. The input for sequencing was unstimulated CD4+ T cells sorted from spleen or lymph node cells, taken before intestinal transplant. The source of these receptors is a human donor who received an intestinal transplant.

V gene TRBV7-9 combines with J gene TRBJ2-7, with TRBD2 identical over 13 bases. CDR1 and CDR2 from the germline V gene are SEHNR and FQNEAQ (reference sequence). The CDR3 is 16 residues long. V shed 5 bases and J 5 bases; nucleotides not matched to a gene: 9. CDR3 bases: TGTGCCAGCAGCCGAGGACTAGCGGGGGCCATCCACGAGCAGTACTTC. Its protein is CASSRGLAGAIHEQYF. Combining the CDR3 with reference TRBV7-9 and TRBJ2-7 gives the whole variable domain DTGVSQNPRHKITKRGQNVTFRCDPISEHNRLYWYRQTLGQGPEFLTYFQNEAQLEKSRLLSDRFSAERPKGSFSTLEIQRTEQGDSAMYLCASSRGLAGAIHEQYFGPGTRLTVT.

The V call is TRBV30, the J call TRBJ2-3, with TRBD2 matching over 13 bases. From germline, CDR1 is GTSNPN and CDR2 SVGIG (reference sequence). The CDR3 is 16 residues long. V shed 0 bases, J shed 8 bases, and the junction held 8 bases outside the gene matches. The CDR3 DNA reads as TGTGCCTGGAGTGTTCGGACTAGCGGGGGTGAAGGTACGCAGTATTTT. Translating gives CAWSVRTSGGEGTQYF.

V usage is TRBV11-2 and J usage is TRBJ1-1; D gene ambiguous. Trimming took 3 bases from V and 1 from J, leaving 9 bases between them. Germline V gene data show CDR1 as SGHAT and CDR2 as FQNNGV. The CDR3 spans 14 residues. The CDR3 DNA sequence: TGTGCCAGCAGCTTGACCACACCGAACACTGAAGCTTTCTTT. Translating it yields CASSLTTPNTEAFF.

The rearrangement links TRBV4-1 to TRBJ2-5; unclear D gene. Deletions cut 3 bases from V and 0 bases from J, with 5 bases between. The CDR3 length is 13 residues. Germline CDR1 and CDR2: MGHRA and YSYEKL. CDR3 residues: CASSQENQETQYF. The CDR3 DNA reads TGCGCCAGCAGCCAGGAGAACCAAGAGACCCAGTACTTC.

The chain is built from TRBV6-6 and TRBJ2-7, with a tentative D call TRBD1 (5 bases). This CDR3 region has 14 residues. The V gene's germline CDR1 is MNHNY and CDR2 SVGAGI (reference sequence). V shed 5 bases and J shed 2 bases, with 13 bases lying between them. The CDR3 nucleotides are TGTGCCAGCAGTCTAGATGGGGCCCCCTACGAGCAGTACTTC. Its translation: CASSLDGAPYEQYF.

The rearrangement links TRBV4-1 to TRBJ1-6, with a weak D call TRBD1 (6 bases). The CDR3 extends over 16 amino acids. Germline loops: CDR1 MGHRA, CDR2 YSYEKL. The V and J ends lost 1 base and 10 bases respectively, with 17 bases between them. CDR3 sequence (DNA): TGCGCCAGCAGCCAAGGGGCCCACAGGGACGGCTCACCCCTCCACTTT. This sequence encodes CASSQGAHRDGSPLHF.

The chain combines TRBV7-9 with TRBJ2-7; no clear D gene. V lost 7 bases and J lost 2, with 9 bases in between. The CDR3 spans 12 residues. Germline CDR1 SEHNR, CDR2 FQNEAQ (reference sequence). The DNA for the CDR3 is TGTGCCAGCACATTTAACCCCTACGAGCAGTACTTC. Translated: CASTFNPYEQYF.

The genes are TRBV7-9 and TRBJ1-1; TRBD1 might be the D (6 bases). The CDR3 sequence is 13 residues long. Trimming shortened V by 4 bases and J by 8 bases, and 14 bases separated the two germline ends. Germline CDR1 SEHNR, CDR2 FQNEAQ (reference sequence). CDR3 in amino acids: CASSSYWTAEAFF. In DNA form, the CDR3 reads TGTGCCAGCAGCTCCTATTGGACAGCCGAAGCTTTCTTT.

The CDR3: CASRLGQAPNTEAFF. CDR3 in DNA: TGCGCCAGCAGGTTAGGGCAGGCGCCGAACACTGAAGCTTTCTTT. This chain links TRBV5-1 with TRBJ1-1, with unresolved D. The V end was cut by 5 bases, the J end by 1 base, with 15 bases between. Germline loops: CDR1 SGHRS, CDR2 YFSETQ. The CDR3 covers 15 residues.

This chain uses TRBV11-2 with TRBJ1-5; D unclear. Germline V CDR1 and CDR2: SGHAT, FQNNGV. This CDR3 has 15 amino acids. Trimming shortened V by 1 base and J by 4 bases, and 11 bases separated the two germline ends. CDR3 in DNA: TGTGCCAGCAGCTTAGGTATTGGGCAGAATCAGCCCCAGCATTTT. It translates to CASSLGIGQNQPQHF.

The sample holds a few counts of this clone. V usage is TRBV13 and J usage is TRBJ2-7, with a possible D match to TRBD1 (6 bases). The germline V gene encodes CDR1 PRHDT and CDR2 FYEKMQ (reference sequence). The CDR3 covers 15 residues. V was cut by 0 bases and J by 0 bases, with 9 bases left in between. The CDR3 DNA follows: TGTGCCAGCAGCTTAGGAAGGGACATCTCCTACGAGCAGTACTTC. Translating it yields CASSLGRDISYEQYF.

The rearrangement uses TRBV7-9 and TRBJ2-7, with a weak D call TRBD2 (7 bases). CDR3 length equals 15 residues. V lost 1 base to trimming and J lost 2 bases, with 12 bases between them. Germline V CDR1 and CDR2: SEHNR, FQNEAQ (reference sequence). The CDR3 is CASSLVRGGAYEQYF. The CDR3 region has the DNA TGTGCCAGCAGCTTAGTTAGGGGGGGGGCCTACGAGCAGTACTTC.

This rearrangement joins TRBV5-6 to TRBJ2-1; TRBD2 might be the D (5 bases). Germline loops: CDR1 SGHDT, CDR2 YYEEEE. This CDR3 is built from 13 residues. Here the CDR3 DNA reads TGTGTGTCTGTCGCCGGGGCCTACAATGAGCAGTTCTTC. Protein: CVSVAGAYNEQFF.

The V and J genes are TRBV27 and TRBJ1-1; D perhaps matches TRBD1 (6 bases). Germline V lookup: CDR1 MNHEY, CDR2 SMNVEV (reference sequence). V lost 6 bases to trimming and J lost 1 base, with 12 bases between them. The CDR3 covers 14 residues. CDR3 amino acids: CASRGQSGNTEAFF. The CDR3 DNA is TGTGCCAGCAGAGGACAGTCCGGGAACACTGAAGCTTTCTTT.

The chain employs TRBV5-6 and TRBJ1-2, with a weak D call TRBD1 (5 bases). Germline V gene lookup returns CDR1 SGHDT and CDR2 YYEEEE. This CDR3 spans 14 amino acids. V gave up 5 bases and J gave up 2 bases, with 13 bases separating them. The CDR3 region has the DNA TGTGCCAGCAGGGTGGCGGGGGGAAACTATGGCTACACCTTC. Its translation is CASRVAGGNYGYTF.

This chain links TRBV11-3 with TRBJ2-5; D remains ambiguous. The germline V and J ends were trimmed by 5 bases and 2 bases, with 15 bases remaining between them. Germline CDR1 and CDR2: SGHNT and YENEEA. The CDR3 runs to 15 residues. CDR3 loop: CASSVSPTLQETQYF. Written as DNA, the CDR3 is TGTGCCAGCAGCGTCTCCCCGACCCTACAAGAGACCCAGTACTTC.